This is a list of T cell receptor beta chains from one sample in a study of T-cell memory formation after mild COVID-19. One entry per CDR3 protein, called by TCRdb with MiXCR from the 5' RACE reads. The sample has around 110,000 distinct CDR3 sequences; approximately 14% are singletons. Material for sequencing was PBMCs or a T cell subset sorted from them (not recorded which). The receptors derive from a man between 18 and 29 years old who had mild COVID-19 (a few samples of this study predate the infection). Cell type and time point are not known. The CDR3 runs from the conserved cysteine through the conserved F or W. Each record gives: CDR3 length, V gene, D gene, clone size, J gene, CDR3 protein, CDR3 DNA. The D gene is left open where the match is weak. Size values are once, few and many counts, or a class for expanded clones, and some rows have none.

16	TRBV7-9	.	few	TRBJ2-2	CASSKEGQVDTGELFF	TGTGCCAGCAGCAAAGAGGGTCAGGTAGACACCGGGGAGCTGTTTTTT
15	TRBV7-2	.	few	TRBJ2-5	CASSLVVGAAETQYF	TGTGCCAGCAGCTTAGTCGTGGGGGCGGCAGAGACCCAGTACTTC
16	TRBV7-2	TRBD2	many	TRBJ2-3	CASSGSSGGTVDTQYF	TGTGCCAGCAGCGGATCTAGCGGGGGGACTGTTGATACGCAGTATTTT
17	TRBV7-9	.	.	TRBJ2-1	CASSPKRWESSYNEQFF	TGTGCCAGCAGCCCAAAGAGGTGGGAAAGCTCCTACAATGAGCAGTTCTTC
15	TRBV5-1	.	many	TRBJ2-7	CASSLGPGAAYEQYF	TGCGCCAGCAGCTTGGGTCCAGGGGCCGCCTACGAGCAGTACTTC
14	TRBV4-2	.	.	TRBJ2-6	CASSQVSWVNVLTF	TGTGCCAGCAGCCAAGTATCCTGGGTCAACGTCCTGACTTTC
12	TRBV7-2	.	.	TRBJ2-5	CASSLASATQYF	TGTGCCAGCAGCTTGGCCTCGGCGACCCAGTACTTC
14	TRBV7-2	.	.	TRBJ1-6	CASSFPQDNSPLHF	TGTGCCAGCAGCTTCCCACAGGATAATTCACCCCTCCACTTT
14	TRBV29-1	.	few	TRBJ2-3	CSVPDDSSTDTQYF	TGCAGCGTTCCCGACGACTCAAGCACAGATACGCAGTATTTT
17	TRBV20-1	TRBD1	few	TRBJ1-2	CSARDRVGDRTDYGYTF	TGCAGTGCTAGAGATCGGGTGGGGGACAGGACAGACTATGGCTACACCTTC
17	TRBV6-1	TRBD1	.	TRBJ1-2	CASRNLDRDFNFYGYTF	TGTGCCAGCAGAAATTTGGACAGGGATTTTAACTTCTATGGCTACACCTTC
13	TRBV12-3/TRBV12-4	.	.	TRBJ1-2	CASSTGSGGGYTF	TGTGCCAGCAGCACCGGCTCCGGAGGTGGCTACACCTTC
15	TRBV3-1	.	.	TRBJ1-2	CASSQDILGVIGYTF	TGTGCCAGCAGCCAAGATATTCTCGGGGTTATAGGCTACACCTTC
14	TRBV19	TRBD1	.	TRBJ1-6	CASSPGQNNSPLHF	TGTGCCAGTAGTCCGGGACAGAATAATTCACCCCTCCACTTT
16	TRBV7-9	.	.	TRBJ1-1	CASSHRIGRGNTEAFF	TGTGCCAGCAGCCATAGGATTGGACGGGGGAACACTGAAGCTTTCTTT
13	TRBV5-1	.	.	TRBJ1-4	CASSLRSTEKLFF	TGCGCCAGCAGCTTGCGTAGCACTGAAAAACTGTTTTTT
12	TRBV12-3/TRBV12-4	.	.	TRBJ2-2	CASSVSGGELFF	TGTGCCAGCTCGGTATCGGGCGGGGAGCTGTTTTTT
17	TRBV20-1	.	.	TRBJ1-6	CSARAGTASSYNSPLHF	TGCAGTGCTAGAGCTGGGACCGCGAGCTCCTATAATTCACCCCTCCACTTT
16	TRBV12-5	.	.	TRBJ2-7	CASGPSGQTLFYEQYF	TGTGCTAGTGGTCCCTCTGGACAGACACTATTTTACGAGCAGTACTTC
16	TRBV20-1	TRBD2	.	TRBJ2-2	CSARDVASGGAGELFF	TGCAGTGCTAGAGACGTTGCTAGCGGGGGTGCCGGGGAGCTGTTTTTT
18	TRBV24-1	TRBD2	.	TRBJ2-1	CATSDSGTSGGPYNEQFF	TGTGCCACCAGTGATTCTGGGACTAGCGGGGGTCCCTACAATGAGCAGTTCTTC
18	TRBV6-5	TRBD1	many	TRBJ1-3	CASSTLRTGGPSGNTIYF	TGTGCCAGCAGCACCCTTAGGACAGGGGGCCCCTCTGGAAACACCATATATTTT
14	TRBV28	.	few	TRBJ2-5	CASSLGSGVGTQYF	TGTGCCAGCAGCTTGGGTTCAGGGGTCGGGACCCAGTACTTC